The clone carrying this T cell receptor beta chain was seen only a few times. Its target is unknown. Template material for amplifying TCR beta CDR3 regions consisted of RNA transcripts. Carried out on the TCR CDR3, a first-round RT-PCR used the HTBI primer set. TCRdb itself ran the multiplex PCR reads through MiXCR, one entry per CDR3 protein. The table has about 600,000 distinct CDR3 sequences, roughly 16% seen once. The sample belongs to a study of T cells in Graves' hyperthyroidism and ophthalmopathy. Across the whole study: At initial diagnosis, before any treatment had begun, peripheral blood was obtained. Study-level points and caveats: Most clonotypes expanded in the thyroid (above 0.001) were also present in blood.

Diagnosis relied on clinical symptoms, serum thyroxine and TRAb, thyroid ultrasound and orbital computed tomography. The source of this sequence is a woman aged 40 to 49 with Graves' ophthalmopathy. Sequenced: blood.

The CDR3 sequence is CASSIRGRYGYTF. In DNA form, the CDR3 reads TGTGCCAGTAGTATTCGAGGGAGGTATGGCTACACCTTC. The chain is built from TRBV19 and TRBJ1-2; no firm D call. The V gene's germline CDR1 is LNHDA and CDR2 SQIVND (reference sequence). The V end was cut by 3 bases, the J end by 5 bases, with 10 bases between. The CDR3 consists of 13 residues. The full variable domain, its missing parts supplied by reference TRBV19 and TRBJ1-2, is DGGITQSPKYLFRKEGQNVTLSCEQNLNHDAMYWYRQDPGQGLRLIYYSQIVNDFQKGDIAEGYSVSREKKESFPLTVTSAQKNPTAFYLCASSIRGRYGYTFGSGTRLTVV.